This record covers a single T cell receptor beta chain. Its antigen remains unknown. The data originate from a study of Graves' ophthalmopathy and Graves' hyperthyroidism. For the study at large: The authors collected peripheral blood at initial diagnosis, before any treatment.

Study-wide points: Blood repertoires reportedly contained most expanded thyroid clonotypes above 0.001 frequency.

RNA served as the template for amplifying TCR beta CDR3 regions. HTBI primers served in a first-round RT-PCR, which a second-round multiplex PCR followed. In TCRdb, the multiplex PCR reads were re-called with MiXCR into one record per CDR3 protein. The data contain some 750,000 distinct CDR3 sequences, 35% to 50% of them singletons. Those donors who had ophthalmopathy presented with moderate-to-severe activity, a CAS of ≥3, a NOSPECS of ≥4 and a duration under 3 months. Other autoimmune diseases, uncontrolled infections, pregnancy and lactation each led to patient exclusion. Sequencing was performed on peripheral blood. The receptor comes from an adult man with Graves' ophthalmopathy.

The CDR3 nucleotides are TGTGCCAGCACCCTCGGGATTTACGGTACCGGGAAGACCCAGTACTTC. It specifies CASTLGIYGTGKTQYF. The chain is built from TRBV7-6 and TRBJ2-5, with a possible D match to TRBD2 (5 bases). From germline, CDR1 is SGHVS and CDR2 FNYEAQ. This CDR3 contains 16 residues. The V end was cut by 7 bases, the J end by 6 bases, with 24 bases between.